A single sample is the source of the 15 T cell receptor beta chains below, sequenced in a study of blood T cell repertoires in COVID-19. Produced via immunoSEQ multiplex PCR; TCRdb's table is partial and in-frame only. The sample holds approximately 110,000 clones; around 88% are singletons and the top ten take 0.88%. Sequences were obtained from peripheral blood. The receptors were gathered from a woman aged 45-59 years with active or convalescent COVID-19.

The chain employs TRBV4-2 and TRBJ2-7; tentatively, D is TRBD2 (5 bases). The germline gives CDR1 LGHNA, CDR2 YNFKEQ. Trimming took off 0 bases at V and 6 bases at J, with 15 bases between the two ends. There are 15 residues in the CDR3. This CDR3 is CASSQDFGEGREQYF. For the CDR3, the DNA is TGTGCCAGCAGCCAAGACTTCGGGGAAGGACGCGAGCAGTACTTC.

The chain uses TRBV14 and TRBJ2-7; no definite D call. Germline values: CDR1 SGHDN, CDR2 FVKESK. Trimming took 0 bases from V and 4 from J, leaving 10 bases between them. The CDR3 consists of 14 residues. CDR3 bases: TGTGCCAGCAGCCAAGATTGGTCGAGGTACGAGCAGTACTTC. It yields the protein CASSQDWSRYEQYF.

The chain uses TRBV5-1 and TRBJ2-3; TRBD2 matches 7 bases. The V segment lost 3 bases and the J segment 4 bases; nucleotides outside the gene matches: 8. The CDR3 length is 15 residues. The germline V gene encodes CDR1 SGHRS and CDR2 YFSETQ. The CDR3 region is CASSWRAGPADTQYF. The CDR3 DNA follows: TGCGCCAGCAGCTGGAGAGCGGGACCGGCAGATACGCAGTATTTT.

J is TRBJ2-7 and V is TRBV2; a possible D gene is TRBD2 (6 bases). Trimming took off 7 bases at V and 3 bases at J, with 28 bases between the two ends. Germline assignment: CDR1 SNHLY and CDR2 FYNNEI. The CDR3 contains 18 residues. CDR3 amino acids: CASNPGPGGVGGSYEQYF. CDR3 nucleotides: TGTGCCAGCAACCCCGGACCGGGTGGCGTCGGGGGAAGCTACGAGCAGTACTTC.

V usage is TRBV5-1 and J usage is TRBJ2-4; 7 nucleotides align to TRBD1. Per the germline V gene, CDR1 is SGHRS and CDR2 is YFSETQ. The CDR3 sequence is 12 residues long. V dropped 7 bases and J dropped 5; count of bases not matched to a gene: 3. The CDR3 loop is CASLGTENIQYF. Here the CDR3 DNA reads TGCGCCAGCCTTGGGACAGAAAACATTCAGTACTTC.

CDR3 amino acids: CATSDVDRPTEAFF. The CDR3 nucleotides are TGTGCCACCAGTGATGTCGACAGGCCCACTGAAGCTTTCTTT. The chain is built from TRBV24-1 and TRBJ1-1; D perhaps matches TRBD1 (6 bases). Germline CDR1 reads KGHDR; CDR2 reads SFDVKD. The length of the CDR3 is 14 residues. V was cut by 3 bases and J by 4 bases, with 11 bases left in between.

The chain joins TRBV11-2 to TRBJ1-1, with D possibly TRBD1 on 5 matching bases. The germline V gene has CDR1 SGHAT and CDR2 FQNNGV. The V and J ends lost 7 bases and 10 bases respectively, with 19 bases between them. The CDR3 is 13 residues long. The CDR3 DNA reads TGTGCCAGCAACAACATAGGGGCTATAGGAGCTTTCTTT. Translated, it gives CASNNIGAIGAFF.

V and J are TRBV7-2 and TRBJ1-1, with 12 bases lining up with TRBD1. CDR1 is SGHTA, CDR2 FQGNSA, per germline. CDR3 size: 16 residues. V gave up 3 bases and J gave up 2 bases; unmatched junction bases: 4. The CDR3 nucleotides read TGTGCCAGCAGCTTCCGGGACAGGGGGCCAAACACTGAAGCTTTCTTT. This gives the protein CASSFRDRGPNTEAFF.

The chain joins TRBV7-2 to TRBJ2-3; no definite D call. This CDR3 comprises 12 residues. The germline V gene encodes CDR1 SGHTA and CDR2 FQGNSA. Trimming took off 3 bases at V and 2 bases at J, with 3 bases between the two ends. The CDR3 DNA reads TGTGCCAGCAGCTTTAACACAGATACGCAGTATTTT. This sequence encodes CASSFNTDTQYF.

V gene TRBV19 combines with J gene TRBJ1-4, with D uncertain. CDR3 size: 12 residues. Germline values: CDR1 LNHDA, CDR2 SQIVND (reference sequence). V lost 6 bases to trimming and J lost 3 bases, with 5 bases between them. The CDR3 DNA sequence: TGTGCCAGTAGGACTTCTAATGAAAAACTGTTTTTT. This sequence encodes CASRTSNEKLFF.

The V gene is TRBV6-4, the J gene TRBJ2-1; 9 bases line up with TRBD2. This CDR3 has 16 amino acids. V trimming: 6 bases; J trimming: 5 bases; junction bases outside the gene matches: 11. CDR1 and CDR2 (germline): MRHNA, SNTAGT. CDR3 in amino acids: CASSLRLAGSNNEQFF. The CDR3 DNA follows: TGTGCCAGCAGCCTTCGGCTAGCGGGAAGTAACAATGAGCAGTTCTTC.

This clone was found once. J is TRBJ2-7 and V is TRBV6-6; maybe TRBD2 (6 bases). Trimming took 6 bases from V and 4 from J, leaving 13 bases between them. Germline-derived CDR1 and CDR2 are MNHNY and SVGAGI (reference sequence). This CDR3 has 13 residues. The CDR3 here is CASSRGAGYEQYF. The CDR3 region has the DNA TGTGCCAGCAGCCGCGGGGCCGGGTACGAGCAGTACTTC.

The chain is built from TRBV9 and TRBJ2-2, with TRBD2 matching 9 bases. The CDR3 consists of 16 residues. V shed 0 bases, J shed 8 bases, and the junction held 8 bases outside the gene matches. Germline-derived CDR1 and CDR2 are SGDLS and YYNGEE. CDR3 sequence (DNA): TGTGCCAGCAGCGTAGAGGGCGGGAGGGCCCGAGGGGAGCTGTTTTTT. Protein: CASSVEGGRARGELFF.

The V and J genes are TRBV9 and TRBJ1-2; no reliable D call. The ends were cut back, 1 base at V and 0 bases at J, with 10 bases in the middle. This CDR3 contains 15 residues. Germline values: CDR1 SGDLS, CDR2 YYNGEE. CDR3 sequence reads: CASSVSRSANYGYTF. The CDR3 bases are TGTGCCAGCAGCGTATCCAGATCAGCTAACTATGGCTACACCTTC.

The J gene is TRBJ2-5, the V gene TRBV18, with D unclear. V was clipped by 2 bases and J by 4 bases, with 8 bases between them. CDR1 and CDR2 (germline): KGHSH, LQKENI. The CDR3 is 13 amino acids. CDR3 in DNA: TGTGCCAGCTCACCAGCCAGAGGAGAGACCCAGTACTTC. The encoded protein is CASSPARGETQYF.